This T cell receptor (beta chain) emerged from a study of blood T cell repertoires in COVID-19. This clone was counted between two and nine times. Method: immunoSEQ multiplex PCR; TCRdb's copy keeps in-frame clones and lacks some. Of 300,000 to 350,000 clones listed, 80% to 90% are singletons. This TCR was recovered from a middle-aged woman with acute COVID-19. Sequencing was carried out using PBMCs or T cells enriched from blood (not recorded which).

The CDR3, as DNA: TGTGCCAGTAGTATTCTCGGGGGGGCGGCTGAAGCTTTCTTT. Translating gives CASSILGGAAEAFF. This sequence joins TRBV19 and TRBJ1-1; tentatively, D is TRBD1 (6 bases). Between the trimmed V and J ends, which lost 3 bases and 6 bases, there was a span of 14 bases. From germline, CDR1 is LNHDA and CDR2 SQIVND (reference sequence). This CDR3 region has 14 residues. The full variable domain, rest sourced from reference TRBV19 and TRBJ1-1, is DGGITQSPKYLFRKEGQNVTLSCEQNLNHDAMYWYRQDPGQGLRLIYYSQIVNDFQKGDIAEGYSVSREKKESFPLTVTSAQKNPTAFYLCASSILGGAAEAFFGQGTRLTVV.